Below, 10 T cell receptor beta chains from the same sample are listed, as sequenced in a study of T cells in tumors after PD-1 blockade. Generated by immunoSEQ multiplex PCR, the TCRdb table keeps only in-frame clones and is missing some. The profile shows around 46,000 clones, 79% of them singletons. The sequencing here drew on PBMCs, taken before anti-PD-1 treatment. The source of these receptors is a human donor with basal cell carcinoma.

The rearrangement uses TRBV6-5 and TRBJ2-1; 9 nucleotides agree with TRBD1. Trimming cost V 7 bases and J 3 bases; bases outside gene matches: 4. This CDR3 comprises 14 residues. CDR1 and CDR2 from the germline V gene are MNHEY and SVGAGI. In nucleotides, the CDR3 is TGTGCCAGCACCCGGACAGGGGTCTACAATGAGCAGTTCTTC. Amino acids: CASTRTGVYNEQFF.

This clone was seen once. V usage is TRBV20-1 and J usage is TRBJ1-4; D call uncertain. V was trimmed by 6 bases and J by 8 bases, leaving 7 bases between them. The CDR3 extends over 10 amino acids. In germline, CDR1 is DFQATT, CDR2 SNEGSKA (reference sequence). CDR3 sequence reads: CSAGSEKLFF. Here the CDR3 DNA reads TGCAGTGCGGGATCGGAAAAACTGTTTTTT.

The chain employs TRBV28 and TRBJ2-1; TRBD1 is a possible D gene (6 bases). Germline V lookup: CDR1 MDHEN, CDR2 SYDVKM. The CDR3 totals 19 residues. V was trimmed by 2 bases and J by 9 bases, leaving 29 bases between them. Written as DNA, the CDR3 is TGTGCCAGCAGTTTAAAAGTGACGGGCAGGGGCCGGGCCCACACTGAGCAGTTCTTC. Protein product: CASSLKVTGRGRAHTEQFF. The full variable domain, completed using reference TRBV28 and TRBJ2-1, is DVKVTQSSRYLVKRTGEKVFLECVQDMDHENMFWYRQDPGLGLRLIYFSYDVKMKEKGDIPEGYSVSREKKERFSLILESASTNQTSMYLCASSLKVTGRGRAHTEQFFGPGTRLTVL.

This clone has only one observation. The chain recombines TRBV10-1 with TRBJ1-5; unclear D gene. In germline, CDR1 is WNHNN, CDR2 SYGVQD (reference sequence). This CDR3 region has 14 residues. Trimming left V 6 bases short and J 0 bases short, with 9 bases between. DNA of the CDR3: TGCGCCAGCAGCTTTCAGGTTAGCAATCAGCCCCAGCATTTT. This encodes CASSFQVSNQPQHF.

This clone showed up just a few times. This chain joins TRBV12-5 and TRBJ2-2; 10 bases agree with TRBD1. CDR1 and CDR2 (germline): LGHNT, FRNRAP. CDR3 length: 15 amino acids. With 6 bases clipped from V and 5 bases from J, the junction kept 6 bases outside the gene matches. In nucleotides, the CDR3 is TGTGCTAGTGGGACGGGACAGGGGCTGACCGGGGAGCTGTTTTTT. Protein product: CASGTGQGLTGELFF.

This chain uses TRBV9 with TRBJ2-3, with D perhaps TRBD1 (5 bases). Germline loops: CDR1 SGDLS, CDR2 YYNGEE. This CDR3 has 16 residues. Trimming took off 1 base at V and 4 bases at J, with 16 bases between the two ends. This chain's CDR3 is CASSVRSGKMADTQYF. The DNA of the CDR3 is TGTGCCAGCAGCGTACGGTCAGGGAAGATGGCAGATACGCAGTATTTT.

This clone was seen a handful of times. The identical CDR3 is also encoded by other nucleotide sequences in the sample. V is TRBV2 and J is TRBJ1-3; D is ambiguous. This CDR3 region has 11 residues. Trimming took off 7 bases at V and 2 bases at J, with 3 bases between the two ends. Germline CDR1 is SNHLY and CDR2 is FYNNEI. This CDR3 reads CASNPGNTIYF. DNA for the CDR3: TGTGCCAGCAACCCTGGAAACACCATATATTTT.

The V and J genes are TRBV27 and TRBJ2-7; 11 bases fit TRBD1. The CDR3 consists of 15 residues. Trimming at V came to 5 bases and at J to 4 bases, leaving 7 bases not matched to a gene. The germline V gene encodes CDR1 MNHEY and CDR2 SMNVEV (reference sequence). CDR3 nucleotide sequence: TGTGCCAGCAGTCTCCGGGACAGGGGGTTATACGAGCAGTACTTC. This sequence encodes CASSLRDRGLYEQYF.

The rearrangement joins TRBV7-8 to TRBJ2-7; 8 bases fit TRBD1. Losses at the gene ends were 5 bases for V and 0 bases for J; bases not matched to a gene: 6. Germline lookup yields CDR1 SGHVS and CDR2 FQNEAQ. This CDR3 has 15 amino acids. As DNA, the CDR3 is TGTGCCAGCAGCCGAGGACAGGGTCGCTCCTACGAGCAGTACTTC. Translation: CASSRGQGRSYEQYF.

This sequence joins TRBV18 and TRBJ1-1; TRBD1 matches at 8 bases. The CDR3 runs to 15 residues. The ends lost 6 bases at V and 1 base at J; junction bases unmatched: 7. Germline CDR1 and CDR2: KGHSH and LQKENI. CDR3 loop: CASSPGQGENTEAFF. CDR3 DNA: TGTGCCAGCTCCCCTGGACAGGGAGAGAACACTGAAGCTTTCTTT. Combining the CDR3 with reference TRBV18 and TRBJ1-1 gives the whole variable domain NAGVMQNPRHLVRRRGQEARLRCSPMKGHSHVYWYRQLPEEGLKFMVYLQKENIIDESGMPKERFSAEFPKEGPSILRIQQVVRGDSAAYFCASSPGQGENTEAFFGQGTRLTVV.